Listed below are T cell receptor beta chains from one sample, sequenced in a study of blood T cell repertoires in COVID-19. Clones were read by immunoSEQ multiplex PCR, and TCRdb kept only the in-frame ones, dropping some. The data contain approximately 150,000 clones, roughly nine tenths of them singletons. What was sequenced was PBMCs or T cells enriched from blood (not recorded which). These receptors were collected from a human donor with acute COVID-19. The donor label of this sample is uncertain. CDR3s include the opening cysteine and the closing phenylalanine or tryptophan. Each record gives: clone size, CDR3 length, V gene, J gene, CDR3 protein. Not every row has a clone size; where given, it reads once, few, many or a size class.

>NA|13|TRBV7-8|TRBJ1-2
CASSLVGTSGYTF
>NA|14|TRBV7-9|TRBJ1-3
CASSLAGSGNTIYF
>NA|16|TRBV5-1|TRBJ2-3
CASSLGDRGLTDTQYF
>NA|18|TRBV7-2|TRBJ1-5
CASSLERLSGSSNQPQHF
>NA|13|TRBV10-3|TRBJ2-5
CAISGGGGETQYF
>NA|14|TRBV27|TRBJ2-7
CASSPWPGGEEQYF
>NA|13|TRBV6-2/TRBV6-3|TRBJ1-4
CASSTDREEKLFF
>NA|15|TRBV9|TRBJ2-5
CASSVTPAPKETQYF
>many|14|TRBV3-1/TRBV3-2|TRBJ1-2
CASSPIGGPYGYTF
>NA|14|TRBV18|TRBJ1-1
CASSLSTVNTEAFF
>NA|16|TRBV19|TRBJ1-6
CASSTPGTIVGSPLHF
>NA|14|TRBV20-1|TRBJ2-3
CSASIPGGGDTQYF
>once|12|TRBV7-9|TRBJ1-2
CASSLDGYGYTF
>NA|18|TRBV30|TRBJ1-3
CAWSVPQWRGPRGNTIYF
>NA|13|TRBV18|TRBJ2-1
CASSTQDYNEQFF
>once|14|TRBV5-1|TRBJ2-3
CASSSGQNTDTQYF
>NA|15|TRBV4-1|TRBJ2-7
CASSLATTTAYEQYF
>NA|19|TRBV9|TRBJ2-6
CASSAAPLVGRHGANVLTF
>NA|14|TRBV7-9|TRBJ2-1
CASSPREGGNEQFF
>NA|17|TRBV18|TRBJ2-2
CASSPTRGQGATGELFF
>NA|17|TRBV6-4|TRBJ2-2
CASSDSASGTNTGELFF
>NA|15|TRBV4-1|TRBJ1-3
CASSDGRGLGNTIYF